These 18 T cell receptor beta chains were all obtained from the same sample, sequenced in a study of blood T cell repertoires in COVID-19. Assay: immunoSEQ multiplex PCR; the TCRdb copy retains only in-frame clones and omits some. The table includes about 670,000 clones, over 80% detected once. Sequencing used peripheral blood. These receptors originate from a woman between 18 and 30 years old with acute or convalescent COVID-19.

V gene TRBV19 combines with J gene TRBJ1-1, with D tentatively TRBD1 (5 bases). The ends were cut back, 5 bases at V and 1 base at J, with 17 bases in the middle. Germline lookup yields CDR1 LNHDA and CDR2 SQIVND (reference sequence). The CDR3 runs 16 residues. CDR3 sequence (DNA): TGTGCCAGTAGTCCCACCTCGGGGGGAACGAACACTGAAGCTTTCTTT. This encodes CASSPTSGGTNTEAFF.

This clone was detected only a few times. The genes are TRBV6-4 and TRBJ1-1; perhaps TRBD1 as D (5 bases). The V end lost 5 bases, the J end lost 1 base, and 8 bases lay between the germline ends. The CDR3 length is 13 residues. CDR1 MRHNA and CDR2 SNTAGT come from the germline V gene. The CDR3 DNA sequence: TGTGCCAGCAGTAGCAGGGCGAACACTGAAGCTTTCTTT. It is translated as CASSSRANTEAFF.

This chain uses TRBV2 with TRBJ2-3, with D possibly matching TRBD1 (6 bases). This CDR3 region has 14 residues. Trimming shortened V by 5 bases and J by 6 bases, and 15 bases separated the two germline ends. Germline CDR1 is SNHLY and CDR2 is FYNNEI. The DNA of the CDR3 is TGTGCCAGCAGTCGTCACAGGGTATCGGATACGCAGTATTTT. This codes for CASSRHRVSDTQYF.

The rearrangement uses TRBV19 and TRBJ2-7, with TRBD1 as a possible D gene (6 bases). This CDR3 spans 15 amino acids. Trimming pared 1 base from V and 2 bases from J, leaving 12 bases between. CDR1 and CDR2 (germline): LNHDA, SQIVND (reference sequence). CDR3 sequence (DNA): TGTGCCAGTAGTATAGCCCCTGGACAGACCTACGAGCAGTACTTC. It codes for CASSIAPGQTYEQYF.

The CDR3 DNA sequence: TGTGCCAGCTCCATACCCCCCAGGGGGGAATTCTATGGCTACACCTTC. It yields the protein CASSIPPRGEFYGYTF. This chain links TRBV7-9 with TRBJ1-2; 7 bases match TRBD1. The CDR3 totals 16 residues. Per the germline V gene, CDR1 is SEHNR and CDR2 is FQNEAQ (reference sequence). Trimming removed 8 bases from V and 4 bases from J; junction bases left unmatched: 16.

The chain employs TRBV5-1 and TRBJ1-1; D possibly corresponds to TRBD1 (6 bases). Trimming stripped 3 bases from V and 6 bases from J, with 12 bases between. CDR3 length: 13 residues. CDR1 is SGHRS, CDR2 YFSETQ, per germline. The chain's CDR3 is CASSSSGVAEAFF. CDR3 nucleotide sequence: TGCGCCAGCAGCTCCTCAGGGGTTGCTGAAGCTTTCTTT.

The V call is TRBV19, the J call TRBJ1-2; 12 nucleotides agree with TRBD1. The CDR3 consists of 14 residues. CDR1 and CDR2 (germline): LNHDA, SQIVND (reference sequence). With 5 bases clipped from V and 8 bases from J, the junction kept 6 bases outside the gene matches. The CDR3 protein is CASSPGTGGWGYTF. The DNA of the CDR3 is TGTGCCAGTAGTCCCGGGACAGGGGGCTGGGGCTACACCTTC.

The CDR3 DNA follows: TGCGCCAGCAGCTCGAGGGGGACAGATGAATACAATGAGCAGTTCTTC. Translating gives CASSSRGTDEYNEQFF. The chain is built from TRBV5-1 and TRBJ2-1; 7 nucleotides align to TRBD1. Germline V gives CDR1 SGHRS, CDR2 YFSETQ. This CDR3 is built from 16 residues. The junction had 10 bases not matched to a gene; V was cut back by 3 bases and J by 4 bases.

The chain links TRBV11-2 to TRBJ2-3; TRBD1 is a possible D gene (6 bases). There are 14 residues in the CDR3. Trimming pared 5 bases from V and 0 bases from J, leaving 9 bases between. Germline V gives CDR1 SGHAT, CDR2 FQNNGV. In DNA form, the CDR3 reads TGTGCCAGCAGCGCAGGACAGAGCACAGATACGCAGTATTTT. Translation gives CASSAGQSTDTQYF.

CDR3 coding DNA: TGTGCCAGCAGCGTGGGCACTGGGGCCAACGTCCTGACTTTC. Protein: CASSVGTGANVLTF. The gene calls are TRBV7-2 and TRBJ2-6; D not certain. CDR1 is SGHTA, CDR2 FQGNSA, per germline. V was trimmed by 5 bases and J by 2 bases, leaving 7 bases between them. This CDR3 comprises 14 residues.

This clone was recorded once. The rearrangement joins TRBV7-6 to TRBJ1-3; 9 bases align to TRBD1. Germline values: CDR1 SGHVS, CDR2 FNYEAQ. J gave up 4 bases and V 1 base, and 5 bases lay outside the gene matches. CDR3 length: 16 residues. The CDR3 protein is CASSLVGTGNGNTIYF. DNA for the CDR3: TGTGCCAGCAGCTTAGTTGGGACAGGGAACGGAAACACCATATATTTT.

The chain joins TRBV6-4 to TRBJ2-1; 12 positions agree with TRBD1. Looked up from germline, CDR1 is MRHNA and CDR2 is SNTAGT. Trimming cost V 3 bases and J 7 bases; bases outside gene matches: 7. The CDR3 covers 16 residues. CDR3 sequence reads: CASSEKGQGARNEQFF. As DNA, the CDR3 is TGTGCCAGCAGTGAGAAGGGACAGGGGGCTCGGAATGAGCAGTTCTTC.

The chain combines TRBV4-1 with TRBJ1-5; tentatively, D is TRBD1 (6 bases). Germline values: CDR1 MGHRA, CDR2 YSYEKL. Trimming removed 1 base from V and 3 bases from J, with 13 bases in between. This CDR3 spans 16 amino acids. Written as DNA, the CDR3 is TGCGCCAGCAGCCAAGCACACAGGGATTTCAATCAGCCCCAGCATTTT. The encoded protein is CASSQAHRDFNQPQHF.

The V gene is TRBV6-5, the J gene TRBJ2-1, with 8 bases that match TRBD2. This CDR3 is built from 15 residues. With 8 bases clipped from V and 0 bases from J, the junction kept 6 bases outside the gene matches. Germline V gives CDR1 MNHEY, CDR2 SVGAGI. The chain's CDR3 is CASRVSGGSYNEQFF. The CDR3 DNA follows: TGTGCCAGCCGCGTGAGCGGGGGCTCCTACAATGAGCAGTTCTTC.

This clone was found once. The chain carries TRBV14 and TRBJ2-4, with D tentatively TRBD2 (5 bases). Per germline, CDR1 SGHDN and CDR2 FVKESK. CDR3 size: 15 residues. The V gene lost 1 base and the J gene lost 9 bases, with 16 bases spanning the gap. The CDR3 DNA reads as TGTGCCAGCAGCCAAGGGGCTCGAGGGAGTAGCATTCAGTACTTC. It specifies CASSQGARGSSIQYF. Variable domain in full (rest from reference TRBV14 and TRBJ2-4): EAGVTQFPSHSVIEKGQTVTLRCDPISGHDNLYWYRRVMGKEIKFLLHFVKESKQDESGMPNNRFLAERTGGTYSTLKVQPAELEDSGVYFCASSQGARGSSIQYFGAGTRLSVL.

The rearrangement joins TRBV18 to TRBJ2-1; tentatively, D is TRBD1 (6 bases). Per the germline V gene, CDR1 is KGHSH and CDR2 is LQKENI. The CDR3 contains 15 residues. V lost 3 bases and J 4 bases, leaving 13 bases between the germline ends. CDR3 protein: CASSPSGEIYNEQFF. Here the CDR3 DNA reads TGTGCCAGCTCACCTTCAGGGGAGATATACAATGAGCAGTTCTTC.

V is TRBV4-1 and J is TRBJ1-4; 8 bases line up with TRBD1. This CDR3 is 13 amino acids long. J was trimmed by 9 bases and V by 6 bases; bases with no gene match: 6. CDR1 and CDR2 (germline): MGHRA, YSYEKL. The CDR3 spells CASRPTGEKKLFF. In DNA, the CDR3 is TGCGCCAGCAGACCGACAGGGGAAAAAAAACTGTTTTTT.

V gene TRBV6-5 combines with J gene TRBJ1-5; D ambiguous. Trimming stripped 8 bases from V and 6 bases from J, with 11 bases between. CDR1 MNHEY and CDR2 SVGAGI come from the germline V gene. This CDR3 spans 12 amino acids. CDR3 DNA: TGTGCCAGCGGCTCCAGTGTTCAGCCCCAGCATTTT. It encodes CASGSSVQPQHF.